Below are 25 T cell receptor beta chains sequenced from a single sample in a study of vaccination effects on CD4 cells after COVID-19 (dated 2022 in TCRdb). No antigen is known for these receptors. Libraries were built with the immunoSEQ multiplex PCR assay. The immuneACCESS repertoire file appears here via TCRdb, limited to in-frame rearrangements. These files lack a portion of the clones; in checked studies, under half of the deficit traces to unresolved V genes, and the cause of the others is not known. The sample data list roughly 26,000 clones, and roughly 74% of these were observed just once. The biggest ten clones account for roughly 15% of the sample. The ViraFEST assay stimulated PBMC with viral peptide pools and then used TCR sequencing to identify antigen-specific CD4+ T cell clonotypes by expansion. After about 10 days of culture, CD4+ T cells were isolated with the EasySep CD4+ T cell isolation kit. Convalescent patients had PCR-confirmed SARS-CoV-2 infection between March and December 2020, before Alpha, Beta and Delta variants emerged in the United States.

This specimen consisted of CD4+ T cells from PBMCs cultured with HCoV-NL63 spike peptides, obtained before COVID-19 vaccination. This sample's cell subset or site label indicates: HCoV-NL63 spike overlapping peptide pool stimulation. The source is a human donor who had a prior SARS-CoV-2 infection.

This clone has more than one count but fewer than ten. The chain recombines TRBV24-1 with TRBJ1-5; D is ambiguous. The V and J ends lost 3 bases and 7 bases respectively, with 6 bases between them. The CDR3 sequence is 12 residues long. Per the germline V gene, CDR1 is KGHDR and CDR2 is SFDVKD. CDR3 DNA: TGTGCCACCAGTGATAACACGCAGCCCCAGCATTTT. The encoded protein is CATSDNTQPQHF.

Here the CDR3 reads CASSRLAGGNTGELFF. The DNA for the CDR3 is TGTGCCAGCAGCAGACTAGCGGGGGGCAACACCGGGGAGCTGTTTTTT. This chain links TRBV5-6 with TRBJ2-2; 13 bases are shared with TRBD2. CDR3 size: 16 residues. Germline CDR1 reads SGHDT; CDR2 reads YYEEEE. The V segment lost 4 bases and the J segment 2 bases; nucleotides outside the gene matches: 2.

The chain uses TRBV6-5 and TRBJ2-4, with TRBD1 as a possible D gene (7 bases). Germline lookup yields CDR1 MNHEY and CDR2 SVGAGI. V lost 5 bases, J lost 9 bases, and 17 bases lay in between. The CDR3 extends over 14 amino acids. CDR3 DNA: TGTGCCAGCAGTCCCCAGGGGGGCGAGGCCATTCAGTACTTC. Its protein product is CASSPQGGEAIQYF.

This chain uses TRBV2 with TRBJ2-7; the D is unclear. Trimming stripped 8 bases from V and 2 bases from J, with 10 bases between. CDR3 length: 12 residues. Germline assignment: CDR1 SNHLY and CDR2 FYNNEI. For the CDR3, the DNA is TGTGCCAGCTCAAAGGGCCCCTACGAGCAGTACTTC. Its protein is CASSKGPYEQYF.

The J gene is TRBJ1-1, the V gene TRBV5-1; TRBD1 agrees at 8 bases. Germline V gene data show CDR1 as SGHRS and CDR2 as YFSETQ. After removal of 4 bases from V and 5 bases from J, the junction contained 7 bases not matched to a gene. The CDR3 has 14 residues. The CDR3 spells CASSQTTGATEAFF. CDR3 coding DNA: TGCGCCAGCAGCCAAACGACAGGGGCGACTGAAGCTTTCTTT.

The chain employs TRBV19 and TRBJ2-6, with TRBD1 as a possible D gene (5 bases). The ends were cut back, 9 bases at V and 5 bases at J, with 8 bases in the middle. Looked up from germline, CDR1 is LNHDA and CDR2 is SQIVND (reference sequence). The CDR3 is 12 residues long. CDR3 region: CASTDRANVLTF. The CDR3 DNA follows: TGTGCCAGCACGGACAGGGCCAACGTCCTGACTTTC. The full variable domain, in which reference TRBV19 and TRBJ2-6 provide the parts outside the CDR3, is DGGITQSPKYLFRKEGQNVTLSCEQNLNHDAMYWYRQDPGQGLRLIYYSQIVNDFQKGDIAEGYSVSREKKESFPLTVTSAQKNPTAFYLCASTDRANVLTFGAGSRLTVL.

The J gene is TRBJ1-2, the V gene TRBV10-3, with 7 bases lining up with TRBD1. V trimming: 7 bases; J trimming: 8 bases; junction bases outside the gene matches: 10. The CDR3 sequence is 13 residues long. Per the germline V gene, CDR1 is ENHRY and CDR2 is SYGVKD. CDR3 sequence: CAIKGGQTSGYTF. CDR3 nucleotides: TGTGCCATCAAAGGGGGACAGACCTCCGGCTACACCTTC.

Only one count was recorded for this clone. This chain uses TRBV10-3 with TRBJ1-2, with D possibly TRBD1 on 6 matching bases. CDR3 size: 12 residues. Trimming left V 1 base short and J 7 bases short, with 7 bases between. Germline values: CDR1 ENHRY, CDR2 SYGVKD. The CDR3 loop is CAISEWGAGYTF. DNA for the CDR3: TGTGCCATCAGTGAGTGGGGGGCTGGCTACACCTTC.

The rearrangement links TRBV5-1 to TRBJ1-2; D unclear. Trimming removed 0 bases at V and 4 bases at J, with 10 bases between. This CDR3 comprises 14 residues. CDR1 and CDR2 from the germline V gene are SGHRS and YFSETQ. The CDR3 region has the DNA TGCGCCAGCAGCTTGGATGGGTGGCCCTATGGCTACACCTTC. As protein: CASSLDGWPYGYTF.

This clone has more than one count but fewer than ten. This chain uses TRBV23-1 with TRBJ1-3; TRBD1 might be the D (5 bases). TRBV23-1 falls under the ORF class, with uncertain function. V lost 0 bases and J 11 bases, leaving 23 bases between the germline ends. This CDR3 comprises 17 residues. CDR3 loop: CASSQSKQVQRLVPIYF. The CDR3 bases are TGCGCCAGCAGTCAATCGAAACAGGTCCAACGCCTAGTCCCCATATATTTT.

The chain uses TRBV5-8 and TRBJ2-5; 10 nucleotides line up with TRBD2. CDR3 size: 16 residues. The ends lost 4 bases at V and 5 bases at J; junction bases unmatched: 11. The germline CDR1 and CDR2 sequences are SGHTS and YDEGEE. The CDR3: CASSRGAGLADETQYF. Written as DNA, the CDR3 is TGTGCCAGCAGCCGGGGGGCTGGACTAGCGGATGAGACCCAGTACTTC.

The genes are TRBV27 and TRBJ1-2, with 10 bases fitting TRBD1. J gave up 4 bases and V 2 bases, and 1 base lay outside the gene matches. The CDR3 spans 14 residues. Germline assignment: CDR1 MNHEY and CDR2 SMNVEV (reference sequence). The CDR3 spells CASSLRQGAYGYTF. The CDR3 nucleotides read TGTGCCAGCAGTTTAAGACAGGGGGCCTATGGCTACACCTTC.

The chain employs TRBV7-3 and TRBJ2-2; TRBD1 is a possible D gene (5 bases). Germline lookup yields CDR1 SGHTA and CDR2 FQGTGA. There are 14 residues in the CDR3. V was trimmed by 4 bases and J by 1 base, leaving 7 bases between them. CDR3 bases: TGTGCCAGCAGCTCCGACAGGAACACCGGGGAGCTGTTTTTT. It specifies CASSSDRNTGELFF.

This clone was picked up one time. This chain connects TRBV30 to TRBJ2-7; 8 bases fit TRBD1. The CDR3 loop spans 14 amino acids. Trimming at V came to 0 bases and at J to 0 bases, leaving 1 base not matched to a gene. In germline, CDR1 is GTSNPN, CDR2 SVGIG (reference sequence). CDR3 coding DNA: TGTGCCTGGAGTGTACAGGGGGACTCCTACGAGCAGTACTTC. Protein sequence: CAWSVQGDSYEQYF.

The V and J genes are TRBV2 and TRBJ2-5, with TRBD1 matching over 7 bases. V was clipped by 6 bases and J by 1 base; unmatched bases: 11. CDR1 is SNHLY and CDR2 is FYNNEI in the germline V gene. The CDR3 is made up of 16 amino acids. CDR3 sequence: CASRLGTVSSQETQYF. The CDR3 DNA follows: TGTGCCAGCAGACTCGGGACAGTGAGCTCCCAAGAGACCCAGTACTTC.

The chain employs TRBV4-1 and TRBJ2-1; D not certain. With 1 base removed from V and 3 bases from J, the gap between germline ends came to 10 bases. Germline V CDR1 and CDR2: MGHRA, YSYEKL. The CDR3 extends over 15 amino acids. The CDR3 coding sequence is TGCGCCAGCAGCCAAGGTAGTGGAGACTACAATGAGCAGTTCTTC. Translated, it gives CASSQGSGDYNEQFF.

This rearrangement joins TRBV7-9 to TRBJ2-3, with no clear D. Germline V gene data show CDR1 as SEHNR and CDR2 as FQNEAQ (reference sequence). The CDR3 runs 12 residues. V lost 5 bases to trimming and J lost 5 bases, with 8 bases between them. The CDR3 region has the DNA TGTGCCAGCAGCCCCCCGGTAGATACGCAGTATTTT. It encodes CASSPPVDTQYF.

In its sample, this clone was seen once. The rearrangement links TRBV9 to TRBJ2-2; TRBD1 matches 8 bases. Trimming cost V 1 base and J 3 bases; bases outside gene matches: 8. The CDR3 extends over 17 amino acids. Looked up from germline, CDR1 is SGDLS and CDR2 is YYNGEE. CDR3 bases: TGTGCCAGCAGCGTAACGCCCAGGGGGCCCGACACCGGGGAGCTGTTTTTT. Amino acids: CASSVTPRGPDTGELFF.

This clone was counted a single time. The chain employs TRBV5-1 and TRBJ2-7; D assignment may be TRBD1 or TRBD2 (6 bases each). CDR1 and CDR2 (germline): SGHRS, YFSETQ. V was clipped by 0 bases and J by 2 bases, with 12 bases between them. The CDR3 spans 15 residues. DNA for the CDR3: TGCGCCAGCAGCTTGGAGGGGGAGGTGGCCTACGAGCAGTACTTC. Translated, it gives CASSLEGEVAYEQYF.

The chain recombines TRBV4-3 with TRBJ1-2; D remains unclear. The V gene lost 1 base and the J gene lost 8 bases, with 14 bases spanning the gap. The CDR3 sequence is 14 residues long. The germline CDR1 and CDR2 sequences are LGHNA and YSLEER. DNA for the CDR3: TGCGCCAGCAGCCAAGCTGGGCCTTCGGCGGGCTACACCTTC. Translation: CASSQAGPSAGYTF.

The rearrangement uses TRBV6-5 and TRBJ1-2, with D perhaps matching TRBD1 (5 bases). The V and J ends lost 8 bases and 4 bases respectively, with 14 bases between them. The CDR3 has 13 residues. The germline V gene encodes CDR1 MNHEY and CDR2 SVGAGI. This chain's CDR3 is CASRDSGSYGYTF. The CDR3 DNA reads as TGTGCCAGCCGGGACTCAGGTAGCTATGGCTACACCTTC.

The chain links TRBV19 to TRBJ2-3; TRBD2 matches at 9 bases. V was clipped by 0 bases and J by 7 bases; unmatched bases: 5. The CDR3 is made up of 15 amino acids. CDR1 is LNHDA, CDR2 SQIVND, per germline (reference sequence). The DNA of the CDR3 is TGTGCCAGTAGTATAGATGGCGGGGGGGTCAATACGCAGTATTTT. It yields the protein CASSIDGGGVNTQYF. Complete variable domain (other parts from reference TRBV19 and TRBJ2-3): DGGITQSPKYLFRKEGQNVTLSCEQNLNHDAMYWYRQDPGQGLRLIYYSQIVNDFQKGDIAEGYSVSREKKESFPLTVTSAQKNPTAFYLCASSIDGGGVNTQYFGPGTRLTVL.

The table lists this clone with a count of one. The chain is built from TRBV4-1 and TRBJ1-1; D is unresolved. The germline CDR1 and CDR2 sequences are MGHRA and YSYEKL. The V and J ends lost 0 bases and 6 bases respectively, with 23 bases between them. This CDR3 has 18 amino acids. DNA of the CDR3: TGCGCCAGCAGCCAAGATCCCCTCAGGAAAATGAATCGACCTGAAGCTTTCTTT. It encodes CASSQDPLRKMNRPEAFF.

This sequence joins TRBV2 and TRBJ1-5; 7 bases line up with TRBD1. Germline V CDR1 and CDR2: SNHLY, FYNNEI. Trimming cost V 1 base and J 7 bases; bases outside gene matches: 4. CDR3 length equals 14 residues. CDR3 bases: TGTGCCAGCAGTGAAGGGCAGGGGGAGCAGCCCCAGCATTTT. It translates to CASSEGQGEQPQHF. Based on the CDR3 plus reference TRBV2 and TRBJ1-5, the full variable domain is EPEVTQTPSHQVTQMGQEVILRCVPISNHLYFYWYRQILGQKVEFLVSFYNNEISEKSEIFDDQFSVERPDGSNFTLKIRSTKLEDSAMYFCASSEGQGEQPQHFGDGTRLSIL.

V is TRBV7-2 and J is TRBJ1-1; weak D call: TRBD1 (5 bases). The CDR3 runs to 18 residues. Trimming stripped 4 bases from V and 2 bases from J, with 23 bases between. Per the germline V gene, CDR1 is SGHTA and CDR2 is FQGNSA. The CDR3 loop is CASSSLQGALVGNTEAFF. For the CDR3, the DNA is TGTGCCAGCAGCTCTCTGCAGGGTGCCCTTGTAGGAAACACTGAAGCTTTCTTT.